Sequencing of this T cell receptor (beta chain) was carried out in a study of T-cell reconstitution after alpha-beta-depleted transplantation in children. V was clipped by 8 bases and J by 6 bases; unmatched bases: 9. CDR3 length: 13 residues. Germline V gene data show CDR1 as MNHEY and CDR2 as SVGAGI. This clonotype was observed many times. Preparation of the TCRbeta library was carried out with unique molecular identifiers. MiXCR, run by TCRdb on the PCR reads, gives a single entry per CDR3 protein. This table has about 97,000 distinct CDR3 sequences, over 6% appearing once. Sequenced material: PBMCs, taken before TCRalphabeta/CD19-depleted stem cell transplant. The V gene is TRBV6-5, the J gene TRBJ1-1; TRBD1 matches at 7 bases. The source is a boy between 2 and 10 years old with acute lymphoblastic leukemia, due to receive a stem cell transplant. CDR3 sequence: CASSATGRAEAFF. Written as DNA, the CDR3 is TGTGCCAGCTCTGCGACAGGGCGGGCTGAAGCTTTCTTT.